This TCR beta chain was identified during a study of T cells after yellow fever vaccination. Findings and limits, study-wide: The booster response re-showed most primary clones: more than 95% CD4, 88% CD8.

This clonotype has ten or more counts. Its cognate antigen is unknown. A single record per CDR3 protein comes from TCRdb applying MiXCR to the 5' RACE reads. The table lists a few hundred thousand distinct CDR3 sequences, 3.5% to 4.5% of them singletons. The length of the CDR3 is 17 residues. Germline CDR1 and CDR2: MNHNS and SASEGT. The junction had 10 bases not matched to a gene; V was cut back by 5 bases and J by 1 base. The chain couples TRBV6-1 to TRBJ1-1; 10 nucleotides agree with TRBD1. This receptor was taken from a man aged 18 to 29 who received the YFV17D yellow fever vaccine. Sequenced here: PBMCs, sampled 15 days after the yellow fever booster vaccination. For the CDR3, the DNA is TGTGCCAGCAGTCCCGGACAGGGGGGCGCATGGAACACTGAAGCTTTCTTT. Its protein product is CASSPGQGGAWNTEAFF.